This T cell receptor (beta chain) was sequenced in a study of CD8 T cells in Susac syndrome (dated by TCRdb to about 2019). About the full investigation: The study used repertoire sequencing to test whether antigen drove CD8+ T cell activation and differentiation in Susac syndrome.

High-throughput TCR beta sequencing profiled peripheral blood CD8+ and CD4+ T cells from healthy donors, Susac syndrome patients and multiple sclerosis patients. The multiple sclerosis controls were treatment-naive patients who had stable or active relapsing-remitting disease and met the revised McDonald criteria. CD8+ TEMRA cells were enriched by FACS, while bulk CD8+ and CD4+ T cells were purified by magnetic negative isolation. Blood was collected in EDTA tubes and processed within 24 hours, with PBMCs isolated through density gradient centrifugation. PBMCs intended for TCR sequencing were frozen in liquid nitrogen and were later thawed in a 37 degrees C water bath. The sorted or isolated CD4+, CD8+ and CD8+ TEMRA cells had a purity of 90% or higher. Points on this clonotype: Its antigen target is currently unknown. Within one base of it there is no much larger clone, and no base qualities were kept.

CDR1 and CDR2, per the germline V gene, are SNHLY and FYNNEI. Including cysteine and phenylalanine, the CDR3 has 10 amino acids. The retained sequence is limited to the CDR3, 30 bases, with the frame set at the first base. The V end loses 6 bases and the J end loses 6 bases, and a stretch of 5 bases separates them. RNA was extracted with the RNeasy kit and roughly 0.45 to 1 ug was reverse transcribed using random hexamers. The immunoSEQ multiplex PCR assay, which covers 54 Vbeta and 13 Jbeta segments, was used to amplify TCR beta CDR3 regions. PCR amplification bias was corrected by using a synthetic template baseline for primer optimization and computational correction. As for the original processing: Only productive sequences were kept, with reads annotated to V, D and J genes according to IMGT and analyzed in immunoSEQ Analyzer. Clonality was computed as one minus Shannon entropy normalized by log2 of the number of productive unique sequences. For each patient and control, public and private clones were evaluated among the 100 most prevalent clones. A clone was defined as Susac-specific if it was absent from the healthy and MS cohorts, from about a thousand published viral clones and from other ImmuneACCESS disease sequences. TCRdb took the public reads, trimmed them with fastp at Q25, ran MiXCR for clone calling and kept in-frame beta chains. Rows are unified per CDR3 protein, each entry keeping the most common DNA and genes. These V and J calls are TCRdb output, not the study's own analysis. The sample table shows a few hundred thousand distinct CDR3 sequences, and 95% are seen once. Clones ranked in the top ten supply 0.085% to 0.1% of the sample.

The research as a whole found: The number of individuals in the TCR sequencing and HLA analysis was recognized as being relatively small.

The sequence joins TRBV2 to TRBJ2-5; no confident D gene assignment can be made. The sequenced sample was CD4+ T cells from PBMCs. This receptor was taken from a human donor with multiple sclerosis. This receptor has the CDR3 CASRGKTQYF. DNA sequence: TGTGCCAGCAGGGGGAAGACCCAGTACTTC.